One T cell receptor (beta chain) is described in this entry. The V and J ends lost 0 bases and 8 bases respectively, with 7 bases between them. Per germline, CDR1 LGHNA and CDR2 YNFKEQ. The CDR3 is 12 amino acids. This specimen comes from a study of control samples from healthy donors and cancer patients. Assay used: immunoSEQ multiplex PCR; TCRdb lists only in-frame clones, some missing. The data contain some 150,000 clones, 85% to 95% of them seen just once; the ten biggest clones take up around 13%. This TCR was sampled from a man aged 35 to 55 in good health. The material sequenced was blood. The chain couples TRBV4-2 to TRBJ1-2; tentative D call: TRBD1 (5 bases). For the CDR3, the DNA is TGTGCCAGCAGCCAAGAGGGGGAAGGCTACACCTTC. It is translated as CASSQEGEGYTF.